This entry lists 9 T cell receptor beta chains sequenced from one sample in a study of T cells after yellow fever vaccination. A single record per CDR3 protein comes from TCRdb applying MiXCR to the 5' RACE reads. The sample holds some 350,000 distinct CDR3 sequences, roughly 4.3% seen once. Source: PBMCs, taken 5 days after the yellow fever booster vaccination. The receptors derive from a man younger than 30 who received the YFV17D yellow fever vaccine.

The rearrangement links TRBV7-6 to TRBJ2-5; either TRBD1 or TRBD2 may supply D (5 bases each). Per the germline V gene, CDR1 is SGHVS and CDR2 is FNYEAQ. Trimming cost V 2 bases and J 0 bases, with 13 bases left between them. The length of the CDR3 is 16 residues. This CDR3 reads CASSLLGTQNQETQYF. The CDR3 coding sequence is TGTGCCAGCAGCTTATTGGGGACCCAAAACCAAGAGACCCAGTACTTC.

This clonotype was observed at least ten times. The CDR3 loop is CASSLIGGGDTEAFF. For the CDR3, the DNA is TGCGCCAGCAGCTTGATTGGCGGAGGGGACACTGAAGCTTTCTTT. This chain joins TRBV5-1 and TRBJ1-1, with D possibly being TRBD1 (5 bases). Trimming removed 1 base at V and 3 bases at J, with 13 bases between. The CDR3 length is 15 residues. Per the germline V gene, CDR1 is SGHRS and CDR2 is YFSETQ.

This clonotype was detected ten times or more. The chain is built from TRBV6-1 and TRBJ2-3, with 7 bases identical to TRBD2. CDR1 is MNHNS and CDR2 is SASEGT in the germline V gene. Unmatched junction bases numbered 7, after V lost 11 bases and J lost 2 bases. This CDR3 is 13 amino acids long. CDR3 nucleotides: TGTGCCGCCCAAGCGGGGAACACAGATACGCAGTATTTT. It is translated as CAAQAGNTDTQYF.

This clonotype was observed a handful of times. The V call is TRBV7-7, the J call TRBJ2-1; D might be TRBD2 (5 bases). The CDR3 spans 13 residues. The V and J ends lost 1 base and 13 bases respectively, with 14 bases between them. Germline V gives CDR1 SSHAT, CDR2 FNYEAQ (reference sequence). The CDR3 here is CASSLEREGSQFF. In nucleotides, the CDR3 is TGTGCCAGCAGCTTAGAACGGGAAGGGAGTCAGTTCTTC.

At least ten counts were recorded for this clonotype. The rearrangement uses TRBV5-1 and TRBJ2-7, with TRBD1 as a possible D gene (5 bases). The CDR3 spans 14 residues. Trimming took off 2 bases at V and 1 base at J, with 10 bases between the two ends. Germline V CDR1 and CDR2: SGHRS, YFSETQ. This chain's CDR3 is CASSLSTVSYEQYF. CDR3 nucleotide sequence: TGCGCCAGCAGCTTATCGACAGTATCCTACGAGCAGTACTTC.

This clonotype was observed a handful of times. The CDR3 region has the DNA TGTGCCAGCAGCCAGCGGCCGGGGCCAGAGACCCAGTACTTC. This gives the protein CASSQRPGPETQYF. The rearrangement links TRBV5-6 to TRBJ2-5; D tentatively reads TRBD1 or TRBD2 (5 bases each). V shed 4 bases and J shed 4 bases, with 14 bases lying between them. This CDR3 comprises 14 residues. Germline V gene sequence: CDR1 SGHDT, CDR2 YYEEEE.

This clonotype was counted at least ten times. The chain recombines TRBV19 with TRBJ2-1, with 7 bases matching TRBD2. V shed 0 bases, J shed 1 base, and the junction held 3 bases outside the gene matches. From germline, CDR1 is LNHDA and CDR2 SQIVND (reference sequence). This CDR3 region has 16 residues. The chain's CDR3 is CASSIDRSGSYNEQFF. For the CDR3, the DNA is TGTGCCAGTAGTATAGATCGTAGCGGGTCCTACAATGAGCAGTTCTTC. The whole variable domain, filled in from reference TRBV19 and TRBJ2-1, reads DGGITQSPKYLFRKEGQNVTLSCEQNLNHDAMYWYRQDPGQGLRLIYYSQIVNDFQKGDIAEGYSVSREKKESFPLTVTSAQKNPTAFYLCASSIDRSGSYNEQFFGPGTRLTVL.

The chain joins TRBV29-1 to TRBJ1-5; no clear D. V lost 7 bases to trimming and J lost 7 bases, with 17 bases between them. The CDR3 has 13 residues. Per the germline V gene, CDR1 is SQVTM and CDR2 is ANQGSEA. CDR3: CSAWVGNNQPQHF. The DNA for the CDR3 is TGCAGCGCCTGGGTTGGGAATAACCAGCCCCAGCATTTT.

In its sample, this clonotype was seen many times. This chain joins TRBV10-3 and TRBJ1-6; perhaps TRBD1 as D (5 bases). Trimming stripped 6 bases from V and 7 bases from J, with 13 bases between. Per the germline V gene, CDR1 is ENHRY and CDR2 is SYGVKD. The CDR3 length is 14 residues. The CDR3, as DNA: TGTGCCATCAGCCAGGGTAACTACAATTCACCCCTCCACTTT. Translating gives CAISQGNYNSPLHF.